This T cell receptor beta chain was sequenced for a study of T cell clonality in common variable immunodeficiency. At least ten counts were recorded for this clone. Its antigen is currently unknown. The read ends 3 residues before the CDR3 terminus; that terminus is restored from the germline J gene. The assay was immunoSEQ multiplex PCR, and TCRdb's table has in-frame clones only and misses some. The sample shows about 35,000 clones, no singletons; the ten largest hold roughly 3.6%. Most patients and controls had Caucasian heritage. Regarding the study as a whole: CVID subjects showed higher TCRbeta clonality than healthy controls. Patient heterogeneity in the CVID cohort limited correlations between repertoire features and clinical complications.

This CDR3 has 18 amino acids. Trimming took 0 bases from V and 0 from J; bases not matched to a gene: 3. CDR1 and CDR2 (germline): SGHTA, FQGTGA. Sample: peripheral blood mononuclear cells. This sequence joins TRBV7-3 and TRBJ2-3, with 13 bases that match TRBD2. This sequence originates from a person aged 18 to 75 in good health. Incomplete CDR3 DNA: TGTGCCAGCAGCTTAACGACTAGCGGGGGGATCAGCACAGATACG. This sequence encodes CASSLTTSGGISTDT. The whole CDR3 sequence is CASSLTTSGGISTDTQYF.